Listed below are T cell receptor beta chains from one sample, sequenced in a study of TIL therapy for anti-PD-1-resistant metastatic lung cancer. Using immunoSEQ multiplex PCR, the repertoire was profiled, and TCRdb retains in-frame clones only, with some absent. The table has some 57,000 clones, roughly 87% seen once; the top ten hold about 2.5%. The sequences come from blood, collected at baseline. The origin of the receptors is a person aged 25 to 80 with non-small cell lung cancer. The CDR3 runs from the conserved cysteine through the conserved F or W. D genes are given only for firm matches. Clone size is not always given. Where it is, it says once, few, many or a class for expanded clones.

abundance: .; d_gene: TRBD2; j_gene: TRBJ2-1; v_gene: TRBV11-2; CDR3aa: CASSILAGGVNEQFF; CDR3nt: TGTGCCAGCAGCATACTAGCGGGAGGTGTGAATGAGCAGTTCTTC
abundance: .; d_gene: .; j_gene: TRBJ1-6; v_gene: TRBV24-1; CDR3aa: CATSDSVSNSPLHF; CDR3nt: TGTGCCACCAGTGATTCCGTTTCAAATTCACCCCTCCACTTT
abundance: .; d_gene: .; j_gene: TRBJ2-2; v_gene: TRBV30; CDR3aa: CAWSVGSPGELFF; CDR3nt: TGTGCCTGGAGTGTAGGGTCCCCAGGGGAGCTGTTTTTT
abundance: .; d_gene: .; j_gene: TRBJ1-5; v_gene: TRBV6-2/TRBV6-3; CDR3aa: CASSYAGGGKVGDQPQHF; CDR3nt: TGTGCCAGCAGTTACGCTGGAGGGGGAAAAGTCGGCGATCAGCCCCAGCATTTT
abundance: .; d_gene: .; j_gene: TRBJ1-4; v_gene: TRBV30; CDR3aa: CAWSVMGEKLFF; CDR3nt: TGTGCCTGGAGCGTAATGGGTGAAAAACTGTTTTTT
abundance: .; d_gene: .; j_gene: TRBJ2-7; v_gene: TRBV19; CDR3aa: CASSIGQKPSYEQYF; CDR3nt: TGTGCCAGTAGTATAGGACAGAAACCCTCCTACGAGCAGTACTTC
abundance: .; d_gene: .; j_gene: TRBJ2-6; v_gene: TRBV28; CDR3aa: CASRPGGAGAPGANVLTF; CDR3nt: TGTGCCAGCAGACCCGGCGGGGCGGGGGCCCCTGGGGCCAACGTCCTGACTTTC
abundance: few; d_gene: .; j_gene: TRBJ2-3; v_gene: TRBV9; CDR3aa: CASSLRPATDTQYF; CDR3nt: TGTGCCAGCAGCCTAAGGCCCGCCACAGATACGCAGTATTTT
abundance: .; d_gene: .; j_gene: TRBJ1-4; v_gene: TRBV9; CDR3aa: CASSVAPQAVNEKLFF; CDR3nt: TGTGCCAGCAGCGTAGCTCCCCAGGCTGTAAATGAAAAACTGTTTTTT
abundance: .; d_gene: .; j_gene: TRBJ2-2; v_gene: TRBV14; CDR3aa: CASSQVYTGELFF; CDR3nt: TGTGCCAGCAGCCAAGTTTATACCGGGGAGCTGTTTTTT
abundance: few; d_gene: .; j_gene: TRBJ2-2; v_gene: TRBV7-9; CDR3aa: CASSHSTGELFF; CDR3nt: TGTGCCAGCAGCCATTCGACCGGGGAGCTGTTTTTT
abundance: .; d_gene: TRBD2; j_gene: TRBJ2-1; v_gene: TRBV5-1; CDR3aa: CASSSSGGAYNEQFF; CDR3nt: TGCGCCAGCAGCTCTAGCGGGGGGGCCTACAATGAGCAGTTCTTC
abundance: .; d_gene: .; j_gene: TRBJ2-3; v_gene: TRBV3-1/TRBV3-2; CDR3aa: CASSFTGDTQYF; CDR3nt: TGTGCCAGCAGCTTCACAGGGGATACGCAGTATTTT
abundance: .; d_gene: TRBD2; j_gene: TRBJ2-3; v_gene: TRBV2; CDR3aa: CASTGLDITDTQYF; CDR3nt: TGTGCCAGCACCGGACTAGATATCACAGATACGCAGTATTTT
abundance: .; d_gene: .; j_gene: TRBJ1-4; v_gene: TRBV6-4; CDR3aa: CASSSGFGEKLFF; CDR3nt: TGTGCCAGCAGCTCAGGGTTTGGAGAAAAACTGTTTTTT
abundance: .; d_gene: .; j_gene: TRBJ1-3; v_gene: TRBV3-1/TRBV3-2; CDR3aa: CASSTGPRNTIYF; CDR3nt: TGTGCCAGCAGCACAGGCCCCAGAAACACCATATATTTT
abundance: .; d_gene: .; j_gene: TRBJ1-1; v_gene: TRBV18; CDR3aa: CASSPPGVGNTEAFF; CDR3nt: TGTGCCAGCTCACCACCCGGGGTAGGGAACACTGAAGCTTTCTTT
abundance: .; d_gene: .; j_gene: TRBJ1-3; v_gene: TRBV18; CDR3aa: CASSPQGTGNTIYF; CDR3nt: TGTGCCAGCTCACCACAGGGAACTGGAAACACCATATATTTT
abundance: few; d_gene: TRBD2; j_gene: TRBJ2-2; v_gene: TRBV18; CDR3aa: CASSRLAGGDTGELFF; CDR3nt: TGTGCCAGCTCAAGACTAGCGGGAGGGGACACCGGGGAGCTGTTTTTT
abundance: .; d_gene: .; j_gene: TRBJ2-1; v_gene: TRBV7-2; CDR3aa: CASSSPSRGRSSYNEQFF; CDR3nt: TGTGCCAGCAGCTCCCCCTCTCGTGGGCGGAGCTCCTACAATGAGCAGTTCTTC
abundance: .; d_gene: TRBD1; j_gene: TRBJ1-2; v_gene: TRBV7-9; CDR3aa: CASSLLGTGGGYTF; CDR3nt: TGTGCCAGCAGCTTACTCGGGACAGGAGGCGGCTACACCTTC
abundance: once; d_gene: .; j_gene: TRBJ2-1; v_gene: TRBV7-9; CDR3aa: CASSLALGERNEQFF; CDR3nt: TGTGCCAGCAGCTTAGCGCTAGGGGAGCGGAATGAGCAGTTCTTC
abundance: .; d_gene: TRBD2; j_gene: TRBJ2-3; v_gene: TRBV3-1/TRBV3-2; CDR3aa: CASSQTSGGTDTQYF; CDR3nt: TGTGCCAGCAGCCAAACTAGCGGGGGCACAGATACGCAGTATTTT
abundance: .; d_gene: .; j_gene: TRBJ2-1; v_gene: TRBV14; CDR3aa: CASSHVDWSYNEQFF; CDR3nt: TGTGCCAGCAGCCACGTTGACTGGTCCTACAATGAGCAGTTCTTC
abundance: .; d_gene: .; j_gene: TRBJ2-1; v_gene: TRBV30; CDR3aa: CALKRGSYNEQFF; CDR3nt: TGTGCCCTAAAACGGGGCTCCTACAATGAGCAGTTCTTC
abundance: .; d_gene: TRBD1; j_gene: TRBJ2-1; v_gene: TRBV14; CDR3aa: CASSHSGQGANEQFF; CDR3nt: TGTGCCAGCAGCCACTCCGGACAGGGGGCAAATGAGCAGTTCTTC
abundance: .; d_gene: .; j_gene: TRBJ2-3; v_gene: TRBV7-3; CDR3aa: CASSFTTSFRDTQYF; CDR3nt: TGTGCCAGCAGCTTCACTACTAGCTTTCGAGATACGCAGTATTTT
abundance: few; d_gene: .; j_gene: TRBJ2-2; v_gene: TRBV3-1/TRBV3-2; CDR3aa: CASSQDHRVPGELFF; CDR3nt: TGTGCCAGCAGCCAAGATCACAGGGTCCCCGGGGAGCTGTTTTTT
abundance: once; d_gene: .; j_gene: TRBJ2-2; v_gene: TRBV7-3; CDR3aa: CASSLDQRGPTGELFF; CDR3nt: TGTGCCAGCAGCTTAGACCAAAGGGGCCCCACCGGGGAGCTGTTTTTT
abundance: once; d_gene: TRBD1; j_gene: TRBJ1-1; v_gene: TRBV28; CDR3aa: CASSLRQGVSEAFF; CDR3nt: TGTGCCAGCAGCCTTCGACAGGGGGTCTCTGAAGCTTTCTTT
abundance: .; d_gene: .; j_gene: TRBJ2-2; v_gene: TRBV5-1; CDR3aa: CASSLEGTHTGELFF; CDR3nt: TGCGCCAGCAGCTTGGAGGGGACTCACACCGGGGAGCTGTTTTTT
abundance: .; d_gene: TRBD1; j_gene: TRBJ2-3; v_gene: TRBV10-1; CDR3aa: CASSEGTGGQNTDTQYF; CDR3nt: TGCGCCAGCAGTGAAGGGACAGGGGGCCAAAACACAGATACGCAGTATTTT
abundance: .; d_gene: .; j_gene: TRBJ1-1; v_gene: TRBV30; CDR3aa: CAWSRQITAFF; CDR3nt: TGTGCCTGGAGCCGACAGATCACGGCTTTCTTT
abundance: .; d_gene: .; j_gene: TRBJ1-6; v_gene: TRBV6-5; CDR3aa: CASSYSSSPLHF; CDR3nt: TGTGCCAGCAGTTACTCGAGTTCACCCCTCCACTTT
abundance: .; d_gene: .; j_gene: TRBJ1-5; v_gene: TRBV10-3; CDR3aa: CAISEREGGNQPQHF; CDR3nt: TGTGCCATCAGTGAAAGGGAAGGGGGCAATCAGCCCCAGCATTTT
abundance: .; d_gene: .; j_gene: TRBJ2-7; v_gene: TRBV21-1; CDR3aa: CASSRGRRVRTFYLYEQYF; CDR3nt: TGTGCCAGCAGCAGAGGAAGGAGGGTCCGAACGTTTTACCTCTACGAGCAGTACTTC
abundance: .; d_gene: .; j_gene: TRBJ1-1; v_gene: TRBV9; CDR3aa: CASSLGPEDTEAFF; CDR3nt: TGTGCCAGCAGCTTGGGCCCGGAGGACACTGAAGCTTTCTTT
abundance: few; d_gene: .; j_gene: TRBJ1-2; v_gene: TRBV3-1/TRBV3-2; CDR3aa: CASSGPVDYGYTF; CDR3nt: TGTGCCAGCAGTGGTCCGGTGGACTATGGCTACACCTTC
abundance: .; d_gene: TRBD2; j_gene: TRBJ2-7; v_gene: TRBV7-9; CDR3aa: CASSFLAGTYEQYF; CDR3nt: TGTGCCAGCAGCTTTCTAGCGGGAACCTACGAGCAGTACTTC